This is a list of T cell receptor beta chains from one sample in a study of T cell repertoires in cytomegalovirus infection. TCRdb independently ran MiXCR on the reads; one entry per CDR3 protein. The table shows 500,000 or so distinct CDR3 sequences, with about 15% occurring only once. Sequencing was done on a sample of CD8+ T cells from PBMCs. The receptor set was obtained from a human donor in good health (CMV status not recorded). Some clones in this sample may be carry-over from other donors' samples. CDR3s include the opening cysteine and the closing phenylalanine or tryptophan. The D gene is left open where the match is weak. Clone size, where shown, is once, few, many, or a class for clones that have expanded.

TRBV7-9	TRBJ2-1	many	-	CASSLAGKGNEQFF	TGTGCCAGCAGCTTAGCGGGAAAAGGCAATGAGCAGTTCTTC
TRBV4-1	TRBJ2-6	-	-	CASSQLFGAPMRRGANVLTF	TGCGCCAGCAGCCAATTGTTCGGGGCACCTATGAGGAGGGGGGCCAACGTCCTGACTTTC
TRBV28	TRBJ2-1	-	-	CASQRDSSYNEQFF	TGTGCCAGCCAGCGGGACAGCTCCTACAATGAGCAGTTCTTC
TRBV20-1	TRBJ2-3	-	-	CSARRGQTLTDTQYF	TGCAGTGCTAGAAGAGGACAGACTCTCACAGATACGCAGTATTTT
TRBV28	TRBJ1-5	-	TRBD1	CASTAGTGYQPQHF	TGTGCCAGCACCGCCGGGACAGGGTATCAGCCCCAGCATTTT
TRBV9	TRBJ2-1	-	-	CASSGRLGNEQFF	TGTGCCAGCAGCGGCCGCCTGGGGAATGAGCAGTTCTTC
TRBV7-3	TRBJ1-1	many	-	CASSSEGSRNTEAFF	TGTGCCAGCAGCTCTGAGGGGTCCCGGAACACTGAAGCTTTCTTT
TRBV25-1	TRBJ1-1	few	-	CASSEWGLDTEAFF	TGTGCCAGCAGTGAATGGGGGCTAGACACTGAAGCTTTCTTT
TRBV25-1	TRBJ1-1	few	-	CASSEIGSGMTEAFF	TGTGCCAGCAGTGAAATTGGGTCAGGGATGACTGAAGCTTTCTTT
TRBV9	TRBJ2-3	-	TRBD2	CASSTSGGSTDTQYF	TGTGCCAGCAGCACTAGCGGGGGGAGCACAGATACGCAGTATTTT
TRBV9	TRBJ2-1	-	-	CASSPYSRVTYNEQFF	TGTGCCAGCAGCCCCTATTCGCGAGTGACCTACAATGAGCAGTTCTTC
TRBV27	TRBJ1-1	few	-	CASSLSSGSTEAFF	TGTGCCAGCAGTTTATCGTCAGGGAGCACTGAAGCTTTCTTT
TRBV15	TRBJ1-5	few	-	CATSTRGGSQPQHF	TGTGCCACCAGCACGAGAGGGGGGAGTCAGCCCCAGCATTTT
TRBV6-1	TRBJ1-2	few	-	CASSDSVYYGYTF	TGTGCCAGCAGTGACAGTGTGTATTATGGCTACACCTTC
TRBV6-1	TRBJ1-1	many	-	CASSELSGGSWLNTEAFF	TGTGCCAGCAGTGAACTTTCGGGAGGTTCCTGGCTAAACACTGAAGCTTTCTTT
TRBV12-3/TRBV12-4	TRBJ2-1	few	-	CASSLELGVEQFF	TGTGCCAGCAGTTTAGAGCTAGGGGTAGAGCAGTTCTTC
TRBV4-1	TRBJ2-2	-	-	CASSQEYVGEDTGELFF	TGCGCCAGCAGCCAAGAGTACGTAGGAGAAGACACCGGGGAGCTGTTTTTT
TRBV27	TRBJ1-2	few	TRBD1	CASSRWEDRGYGYTF	TGTGCCAGCAGCCGATGGGAGGACAGGGGCTATGGCTACACCTTC
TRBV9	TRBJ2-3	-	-	CASSGTYHYSNTDTQYF	TGTGCCAGCAGCGGTACCTACCACTATTCCAACACAGATACGCAGTATTTT
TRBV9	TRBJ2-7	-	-	CASSHLHNPNPGHEQYF	TGTGCCAGCAGCCACCTCCACAACCCGAACCCAGGACACGAGCAGTACTTC
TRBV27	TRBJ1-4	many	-	CASSLREGEKLFF	TGTGCCAGCAGTTTAAGGGAGGGTGAAAAACTGTTTTTT
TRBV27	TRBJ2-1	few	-	CASSRMGRDEQFF	TGTGCCAGCAGTAGGATGGGGAGAGATGAGCAGTTCTTC
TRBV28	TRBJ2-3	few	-	CASSRRMSTDTQYF	TGTGCCAGCAGTCGTCGGATGAGCACAGATACGCAGTATTTT
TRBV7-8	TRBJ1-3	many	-	CASSLTWGGGAKGNTIYF	TGTGCCAGCAGCCTGACTTGGGGCGGGGGCGCGAAAGGAAACACCATATATTTT
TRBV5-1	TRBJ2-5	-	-	CASSLDGGSQETQYF	TGCGCCAGCAGCTTGGACGGCGGCAGTCAAGAGACCCAGTACTTC
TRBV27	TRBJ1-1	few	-	CASSLAHLNTEAFF	TGTGCCAGCAGTTTGGCACACTTGAACACTGAAGCTTTCTTT
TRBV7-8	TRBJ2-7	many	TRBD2	CASSQIAGEVPYEQYF	TGTGCCAGCAGCCAAATAGCGGGAGAGGTCCCCTACGAGCAGTACTTC
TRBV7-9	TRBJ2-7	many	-	CASSARGSGENMEQYF	TGTGCCAGCAGCGCGAGAGGATCGGGGGAAAACATGGAGCAGTACTTC
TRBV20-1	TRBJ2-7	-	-	CSAGRRQTYEQYF	TGCAGTGCTGGCCGGAGACAGACCTACGAGCAGTACTTC
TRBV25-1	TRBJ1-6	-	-	CASSEWGESPLHF	TGTGCCAGCAGTGAATGGGGAGAATCACCCCTCCACTTT
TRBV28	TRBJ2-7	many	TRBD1	CASLPRGSSYEQYF	TGTGCCAGCCTCCCCAGGGGGAGCTCCTACGAGCAGTACTTC
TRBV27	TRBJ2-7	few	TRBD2	CASSLERGRGYEQYF	TGTGCCAGCAGTTTAGAACGCGGGAGAGGCTACGAGCAGTACTTC
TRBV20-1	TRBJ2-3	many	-	CSAGGPVRVTDTQYF	TGCAGTGCTGGGGGGCCGGTCAGGGTTACAGATACGCAGTATTTT
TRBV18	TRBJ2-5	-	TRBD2	CASSLGRLAEVAANF	TGTGCCAGCTCCTTAGGGAGACTAGCGGAGGTCGCGGCGAACTTC
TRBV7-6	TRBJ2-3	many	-	CASSSRTGRETDTQYF	TGTGCCAGCAGCTCCAGGACAGGGCGGGAGACAGATACGCAGTATTTT
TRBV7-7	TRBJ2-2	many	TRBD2	CASSFELAGRGTGELFF	TGTGCCAGCAGCTTCGAATTAGCGGGGCGGGGCACCGGGGAGCTGTTTTTT
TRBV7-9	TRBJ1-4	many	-	CASSLTSETNEKLFF	TGTGCCAGCAGCTTAACCAGTGAGACTAATGAAAAACTGTTTTTT
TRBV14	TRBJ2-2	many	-	CASSQVALANTGELFF	TGTGCCAGCAGCCAGGTAGCGTTGGCGAACACCGGGGAGCTGTTTTTT
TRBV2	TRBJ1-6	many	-	CASTVGYNSPLHF	TGTGCCAGCACGGTGGGTTATAATTCACCCCTCCACTTT
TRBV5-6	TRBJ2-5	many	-	CASTHRGSGAQYF	TGTGCCAGCACCCATCGGGGGTCTGGGGCCCAGTACTTC
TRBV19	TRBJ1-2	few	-	CASKQGALFF	TGTGCCAGCAAGCAGGGTGCCCTCTTCTTC
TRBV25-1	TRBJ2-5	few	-	CASRGWGGGETQYF	TGTGCCAGCAGGGGTTGGGGTGGAGGGGAGACCCAGTACTTC
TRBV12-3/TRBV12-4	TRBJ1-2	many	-	CASSHGTYGYTF	TGTGCCAGCAGTCACGGGACATATGGCTACACCTTC
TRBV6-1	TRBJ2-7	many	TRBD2	CASSRTVSGSPPEQYF	TGTGCCAGCAGTCGGACAGTCAGCGGGAGTCCCCCCGAGCAGTACTTC
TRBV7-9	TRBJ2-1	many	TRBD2	CASSPGGRWNEQFF	TGTGCCAGCAGCCCCGGGGGGAGATGGAATGAGCAGTTCTTC
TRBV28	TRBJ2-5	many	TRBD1	CASRRTGQETQYF	TGTGCCAGCAGACGGACAGGGCAAGAGACCCAGTACTTC
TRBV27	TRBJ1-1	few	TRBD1	CASRDRLSMNTEAFF	TGTGCCAGCCGGGACAGGCTCTCTATGAACACTGAAGCTTTCTTT
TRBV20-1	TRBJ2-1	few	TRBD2	CSAREPGLAGARLDEQFF	TGCAGTGCTAGAGAGCCGGGACTAGCGGGAGCGAGATTGGATGAGCAGTTCTTC
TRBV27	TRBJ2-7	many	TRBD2	CASSWSGEGSSYEQYF	TGTGCCAGCAGTTGGTCCGGGGAGGGTAGCTCCTACGAGCAGTACTTC
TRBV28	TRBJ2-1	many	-	CASSLGPSGVEWYNEQFF	TGTGCCAGCAGTTTAGGACCCTCGGGAGTAGAATGGTACAATGAGCAGTTCTTC
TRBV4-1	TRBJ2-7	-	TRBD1	CASSQLLAGGYEQYF	TGCGCCAGCAGCCAACTCCTGGCAGGGGGCTACGAGCAGTACTTC
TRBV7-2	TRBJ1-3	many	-	CASSLVNGNTIYF	TGTGCCAGCAGCTTAGTGAACGGAAACACCATATATTTT
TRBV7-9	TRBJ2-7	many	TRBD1	CASSPPGGYEQYF	TGTGCCAGCAGCCCACCAGGGGGCTACGAGCAGTACTTC
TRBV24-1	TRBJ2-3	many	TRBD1	CATSEDRGLPTDTQYF	TGTGCCACCAGTGAAGACAGGGGGCTACCCACAGATACGCAGTATTTT
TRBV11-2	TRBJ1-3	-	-	CASSLSGSTGNTIYF	TGTGCCAGCAGCTTAAGCGGCTCGACTGGAAACACCATATATTTT
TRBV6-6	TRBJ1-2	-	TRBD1	CASNPHRDRTNYGYTF	TGTGCCAGCAACCCACATCGGGACAGGACTAACTATGGCTACACCTTC